A single sample gave rise to the 15 T cell receptor beta chains below, sequenced in a study of blood T cell repertoires in COVID-19. Here immunoSEQ multiplex PCR was the method, and the copy in TCRdb shows in-frame clones only, minus some. Among 40,000 to 45,000 clones, approximately 88% were seen once, and the ten largest hold under 25%. The specimen sequenced was peripheral blood. Receptor source: a man in his forties or fifties with active COVID-19.

The J gene is TRBJ2-4, the V gene TRBV28; D is possibly TRBD2 (8 bases). The CDR3 covers 17 residues. The germline CDR1 and CDR2 sequences are MDHEN and SYDVKM. Trimming removed 5 bases from V and 5 bases from J, with 22 bases in between. The DNA of the CDR3 is TGTGCCAGCAGTATGGGACAGCGGGAGAACTGCGAAAACATTCAGTACTTC. Translating gives CASSMGQRENCENIQYF.

The J gene is TRBJ1-6, the V gene TRBV20-1; a possible D gene is TRBD1 (5 bases). The CDR3 contains 11 residues. The V gene's germline CDR1 is DFQATT and CDR2 SNEGSKA (reference sequence). V shed 6 bases and J shed 10 bases, with 10 bases lying between them. The CDR3 reads CSAPGWSPLHF. DNA for the CDR3: TGCAGTGCCCCAGGGTGGTCACCCCTCCACTTT.

The rearrangement uses TRBV3-1 (or the pseudogene TRBV3-2) and TRBJ2-7; the match to TRBD2 covers 8 bases. Germline values: CDR1 LGHDT, CDR2 YNNKEL (reference sequence). CDR3 length equals 16 residues. Unmatched junction bases numbered 13, after V lost 4 bases and J lost 5 bases. CDR3 residues: CASSRLQAGGGHEQYF. DNA for the CDR3: TGTGCCAGCAGCCGCCTCCAGGCGGGAGGAGGACACGAGCAGTACTTC.

This chain uses TRBV7-9 with TRBJ1-1, with D possibly TRBD1 on 6 matching bases. There are 14 residues in the CDR3. Germline CDR1 reads SEHNR; CDR2 reads FQNEAQ (reference sequence). The V end lost 0 bases, the J end lost 1 base, and 6 bases lay between the germline ends. CDR3 loop: CASSLAGGNTEAFF. In DNA, the CDR3 is TGTGCCAGCAGCTTAGCAGGGGGGAACACTGAAGCTTTCTTT.

The chain links TRBV16 to TRBJ1-2; 8 bases are a match to TRBD1. This CDR3 spans 12 amino acids. V was clipped by 6 bases and J by 8 bases; unmatched bases: 5. Germline assignment: CDR1 KGHSY and CDR2 FQNENV. Here the CDR3 reads CASSRTGNGYTF. The DNA of the CDR3 is TGTGCCAGCAGTCGGACAGGGAACGGCTACACCTTC.

This clone came up a few times. DNA for the CDR3: TGCAGCGTGACCGGGACAGGGGCTGGAAACACCATATATTTT. This translates into CSVTGTGAGNTIYF. The chain couples TRBV29-1 to TRBJ1-3, with 10 positions matching TRBD1. Germline V CDR1 and CDR2: SQVTM, ANQGSEA. This CDR3 is 14 amino acids long. The ends lost 6 bases at V and 2 bases at J; junction bases unmatched: 4. The full variable domain, with the rest looked up from reference TRBV29-1 and TRBJ1-3, is SAVISQKPSRDICQRGTSLTIQCQVDSQVTMMFWYRQQPGQSLTLIATANQGSEATYESGFVIDKFPISRPNLTFSTLTVSNMSPEDSSIYLCSVTGTGAGNTIYFGEGSWLTVV.

The chain uses TRBV6-1 and TRBJ2-1; 10 bases align to TRBD2. The CDR3 runs to 16 residues. With 2 bases clipped from V and 4 bases from J, the junction kept 5 bases outside the gene matches. Germline lookup yields CDR1 MNHNS and CDR2 SASEGT. The CDR3 DNA sequence: TGTGCCAGCAGTGAAACTAGCGGGATCCCGTACAATGAGCAGTTCTTC. The encoded protein is CASSETSGIPYNEQFF.

This chain uses TRBV5-1 with TRBJ2-1, with TRBD2 matching over 10 bases. This CDR3 is built from 15 residues. Germline V gene lookup returns CDR1 SGHRS and CDR2 YFSETQ. V dropped 0 bases and J dropped 6; count of bases not matched to a gene: 3. CDR3 nucleotides: TGCGCCAGCAGCTTGGTAGTAGCGGGAGGCAATGAGCAGTTCTTC. It codes for CASSLVVAGGNEQFF.

V usage is TRBV28 and J usage is TRBJ2-1; maybe TRBD1 (6 bases). The ends were cut back, 5 bases at V and 2 bases at J, with 16 bases in the middle. The germline V gene has CDR1 MDHEN and CDR2 SYDVKM. There are 16 residues in the CDR3. CDR3 sequence (DNA): TGTGCCAGCAGTGACAAACAGGGATTTGCCTACAATGAGCAGTTCTTC. Its translation is CASSDKQGFAYNEQFF.

The chain combines TRBV4-1 with TRBJ2-5; 8 bases agree with TRBD1. After removal of 3 bases from V and 3 bases from J, the junction contained 3 bases not matched to a gene. CDR1 is MGHRA and CDR2 is YSYEKL in the germline V gene. This CDR3 region has 14 residues. DNA of the CDR3: TGCGCCAGCAGCCACCCGGACAGGGAAGAGACCCAGTACTTC. It is translated as CASSHPDREETQYF.

The rearrangement uses TRBV11-2 and TRBJ2-7; 13 bases align to TRBD2. V was pared by 9 bases and J by 3 bases, with 11 bases of the junction left unmatched. Germline V gene data show CDR1 as SGHAT and CDR2 as FQNNGV. The CDR3 sequence is 16 residues long. The CDR3 sequence: CASGTSGIGLIYEQYF. For the CDR3, the DNA is TGTGCCAGTGGGACTAGCGGGATAGGGCTCATCTACGAGCAGTACTTC.

The chain recombines TRBV6-5 with TRBJ2-1; a possible D gene is TRBD1 (6 bases). CDR3 size: 14 residues. Germline V gene data show CDR1 as MNHEY and CDR2 as SVGAGI. Trimming stripped 6 bases from V and 4 bases from J, with 13 bases between. The CDR3 region has the DNA TGTGCCAGCAGCTCGCGGACAGAGTACAATGAGCAGTTCTTC. This encodes CASSSRTEYNEQFF.

The chain has TRBV19 and TRBJ1-5, with D perhaps TRBD1 (6 bases). Germline CDR1 LNHDA, CDR2 SQIVND (reference sequence). The CDR3 consists of 16 residues. V lost 7 bases and J lost 0, with 16 bases in between. The CDR3 sequence: CASTPGQLISNQPQHF. CDR3 bases: TGTGCCAGTACCCCTGGACAGCTAATTAGCAATCAGCCCCAGCATTTT. Filled out from reference TRBV19 and TRBJ1-5, the complete variable domain reads DGGITQSPKYLFRKEGQNVTLSCEQNLNHDAMYWYRQDPGQGLRLIYYSQIVNDFQKGDIAEGYSVSREKKESFPLTVTSAQKNPTAFYLCASTPGQLISNQPQHFGDGTRLSIL.

This clone has a single count. The chain recombines TRBV6-5 with TRBJ1-3; D is undetermined. The CDR3 runs 14 residues. V lost 7 bases and J 0 bases, leaving 10 bases between the germline ends. Looked up from germline, CDR1 is MNHEY and CDR2 is SVGAGI. The CDR3 DNA follows: TGTGCCAGCACCTCAGGTAGCTCTGGAAACACCATATATTTT. It is translated as CASTSGSSGNTIYF.

The genes are TRBV6-5 and TRBJ1-5; 7 bases agree with TRBD1. Germline CDR1 reads MNHEY; CDR2 reads SVGAGI. The length of the CDR3 is 13 residues. Trimming removed 8 bases from V and 4 bases from J; junction bases left unmatched: 5. CDR3 residues: CASSGQENQPQHF. The CDR3, as DNA: TGTGCCAGCTCTGGACAGGAAAATCAGCCCCAGCATTTT.